This entry features one TCR beta chain sequence. The data belong to a study of blood T cell repertoires in COVID-19. About the study: Sites across the United States, Italy and Spain contributed samples from acute and convalescent COVID-19. Sample material is recorded as cDNA or gDNA derived from T cells, B-cell-depleted T cells, or PBMCs.

In the original analysis: Nucleated cell number was recorded as an estimate derived from reference gene primer amplification. Assay used: immunoSEQ multiplex PCR; TCRdb lists only in-frame clones, some missing. That table supplies the V and J calls and clone size; D and trimming were determined from the DNA. The sample lists under 30,000 clones, more than 75% occurring once. Deletions cut 8 bases from V and 2 bases from J, with 15 bases between. The CDR3 runs 14 residues. Per the germline V gene, CDR1 is LGHDT and CDR2 is YNNKEL (reference sequence). Sequenced: peripheral blood. The receptor was isolated from a human donor with active COVID-19. The donor label of this sample is uncertain. The V call is TRBV3-1 (or the pseudogene TRBV3-2), the J call TRBJ1-2; tentatively, D is TRBD1 (5 bases). The CDR3 here is CASSIGDSNYGYTF. The CDR3 nucleotides are TGTGCCAGCTCAATTGGAGACAGCAACTATGGCTACACCTTC.